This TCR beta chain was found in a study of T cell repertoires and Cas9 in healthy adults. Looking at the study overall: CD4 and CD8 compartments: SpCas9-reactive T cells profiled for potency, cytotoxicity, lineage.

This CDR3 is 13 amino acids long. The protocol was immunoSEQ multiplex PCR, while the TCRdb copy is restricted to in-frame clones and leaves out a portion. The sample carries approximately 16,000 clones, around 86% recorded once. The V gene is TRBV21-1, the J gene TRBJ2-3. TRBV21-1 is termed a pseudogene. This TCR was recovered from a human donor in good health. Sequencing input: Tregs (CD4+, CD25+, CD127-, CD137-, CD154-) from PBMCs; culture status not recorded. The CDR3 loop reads CASRPPATDTQYF. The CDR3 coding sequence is TGTGCCAGCAGACCACCAGCCACAGATACGCAGTATTTT.